This TCR beta chain is from a study of Graves' ophthalmopathy and Graves' hyperthyroidism (dated by TCRdb to the late 2010s). With respect to the entire study: Peripheral blood samples were taken at the time of initial diagnosis, before any treatment was given. The study used TCR beta repertoire signatures to distinguish Graves' ophthalmopathy from Graves' hyperthyroidism and to predict progression to ophthalmopathy. In total, 135 blood samples were TCR-sequenced: fewer than 50 ophthalmopathy, some 80 hyperthyroidism and approximately 17 hyperthyroidism-to-ophthalmopathy patients. A discovery set of 90 to 100 patients (43 ophthalmopathy, 55 to 60 stable hyperthyroidism) was enrolled to explore V-J signatures distinguishing ophthalmopathy from hyperthyroidism. An independent validation cohort comprised 18 hyperthyroidism patients and some 16 patients who later progressed from hyperthyroidism to ophthalmopathy. In about 6 hyperthyroidism patients, the T-cell repertoire of thyroid tissue was compared with the T-cell repertoire of blood. Following sample collection, hyperthyroidism patients were given methimazole at a starting dose of 30 mg daily, and ophthalmopathy patients were given high-dose intravenous methylprednisolone. The research as a whole found: In validation, the model predicted ophthalmopathy progression with over 60% sensitivity and roughly 72% specificity; around twelve predicted patients were CT-confirmed with GO in a median of 6.5 months. Sample size was not statistically predetermined, and group allocation was not concealed from the investigators. In cross-validation, the 13-signature model distinguished ophthalmopathy from stable hyperthyroidism with 87.88% sensitivity and approximately 81% specificity, while in the test set the corresponding values were about 80% and 75%. Most expanded thyroid clonotypes with a frequency above 0.001 also appeared in blood, which suggests that blood repertoires may reflect the immune response in the thyroid.

TCR beta CDR3 regions were amplified from RNA transcripts for repertoire sequencing. The first round was an RT-PCR using HTBI primers with the Qiagen OneStep RT-PCR kit, and this first round was followed by a second-round multiplex PCR, then size selection and purification. Sequencing of the libraries was carried out on an Illumina HiSeq2000 in paired-end mode with 100 bp reads. Processing in the source paper ran as follows. SOAPnuke was used to process the reads, removing any read that contained adapters or uncalled bases, had a mean Phred below 15, or lacked an exact match to the constant primer or identifier. COPE v1.2.5 was used to merge the high-quality paired reads. Each unique nucleotide sequence was defined as a clonotype, and clonotypes were aligned to IMGT TRB V, D and J references with MiTCR v1.1. The analysis was limited to V-J combinations with a frequency above 0.0001, which together covered about 99% of repertoires. For each V-J combination, a TCR clonal expansion and chaos score was defined as F50 clonal expansion divided by the chaos observed in the TCRdist matrix. Welch's t-statistics and random forest were used to narrow the features down to around 13 V-J combinations, which were then fed into a naive Bayes classifier. The similarity between thyroid and blood repertoires was quantified using the Morisita-Horn index. The public sequencing data were trimmed at Q25 with fastp and processed into clonotypes with MiXCR by TCRdb, which kept only in-frame beta chains. Duplicate CDR3 protein sequences are folded into a single record with the most common DNA and genes. V and J calls and clone size were set by TCRdb, not the authors. The sample table records hundreds of thousands of distinct CDR3 sequences; 35% to 50% of these occur just once. The top ten hold over 2.5% of the sample.

Via the germline V gene (reference sequence), CDR1 is SEHNR and CDR2 FQNEAQ. Compared with germline, V lacks 4 bases and J lacks 6 bases; bases without a gene match: 9. The CDR3, from cysteine to phenylalanine, totals 16 residues. The kept DNA is CDR3 alone, 48 bases in frame from the first base. In this sample, this clonotype turned up many times. The antigen this receptor binds is unknown. No base quality values were provided; no much bigger clone lies one nucleotide off. Ophthalmopathy patients were characterized by moderately to severely active disease, a Clinical Activity Score of at least 3, a NOSPECS grade of at least 4, and a disease duration under 3 months. Patients with other autoimmune diseases, uncontrolled infections, pregnancy or lactation were excluded from the study. Clinical symptoms, serum thyroxine, TRAb, thyroid ultrasound and orbital computed tomography were used for diagnosis. Using Ficoll-Paque density gradient centrifugation, PBMCs were isolated from approximately 11 ml of fresh peripheral blood. Trizol reagent was used to extract the total RNA, and its quality was then checked on an Agilent 2100 Bioanalyzer.

The sequenced sample was peripheral blood. The sequence links TRBV7-9 to TRBJ1-6; 7 bases in the middle match TRBD1. This clonotype originated in an adult man with Graves' ophthalmopathy. The encoded CDR3 is CASSSAGQPGNSPLHF. The DNA reads as follows: TGTGCCAGCAGCTCGGCGGGACAGCCTGGTAATTCACCCCTCCACTTT.